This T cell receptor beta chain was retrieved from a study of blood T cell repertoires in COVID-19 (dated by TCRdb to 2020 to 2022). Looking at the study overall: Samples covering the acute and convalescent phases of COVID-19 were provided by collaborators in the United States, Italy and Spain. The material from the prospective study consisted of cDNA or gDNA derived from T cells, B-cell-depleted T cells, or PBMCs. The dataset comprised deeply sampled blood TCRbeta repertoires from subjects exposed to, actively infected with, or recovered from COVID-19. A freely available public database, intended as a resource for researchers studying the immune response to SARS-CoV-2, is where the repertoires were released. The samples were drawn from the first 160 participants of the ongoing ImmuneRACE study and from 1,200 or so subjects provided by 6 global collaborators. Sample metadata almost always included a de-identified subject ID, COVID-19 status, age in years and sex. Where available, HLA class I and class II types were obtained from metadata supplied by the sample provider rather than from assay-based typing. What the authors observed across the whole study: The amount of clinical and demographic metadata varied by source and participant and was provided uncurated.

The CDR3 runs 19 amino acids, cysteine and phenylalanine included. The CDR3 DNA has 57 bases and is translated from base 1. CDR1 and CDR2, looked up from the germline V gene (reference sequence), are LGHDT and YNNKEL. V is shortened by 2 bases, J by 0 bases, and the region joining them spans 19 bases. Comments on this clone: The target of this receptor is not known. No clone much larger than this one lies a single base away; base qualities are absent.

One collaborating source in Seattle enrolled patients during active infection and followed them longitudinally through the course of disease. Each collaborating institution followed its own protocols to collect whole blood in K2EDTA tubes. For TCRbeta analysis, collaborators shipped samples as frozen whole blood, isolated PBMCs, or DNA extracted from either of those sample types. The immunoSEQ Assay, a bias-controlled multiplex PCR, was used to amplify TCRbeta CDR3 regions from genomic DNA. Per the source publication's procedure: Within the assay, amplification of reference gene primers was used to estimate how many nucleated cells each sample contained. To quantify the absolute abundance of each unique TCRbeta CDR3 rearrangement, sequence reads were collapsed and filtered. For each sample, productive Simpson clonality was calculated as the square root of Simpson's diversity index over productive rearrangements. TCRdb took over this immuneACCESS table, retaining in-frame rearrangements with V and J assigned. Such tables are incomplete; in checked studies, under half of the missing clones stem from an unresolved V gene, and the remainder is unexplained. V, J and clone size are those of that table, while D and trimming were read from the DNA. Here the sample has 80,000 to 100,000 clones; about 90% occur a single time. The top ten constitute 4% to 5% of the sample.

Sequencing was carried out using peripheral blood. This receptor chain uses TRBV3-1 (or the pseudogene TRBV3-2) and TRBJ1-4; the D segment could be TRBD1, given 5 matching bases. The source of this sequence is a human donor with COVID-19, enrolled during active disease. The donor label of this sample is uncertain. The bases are TGTGCCAGCAGCCAAATTCCCATTACAGGTTCATCAACTAATGAAAAACTGTTTTTT. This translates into CASSQIPITGSSTNEKLFF.